This is a list of T cell receptor beta chains from one sample in a study of T cells in Graves' hyperthyroidism and ophthalmopathy. TCRdb re-derived calls from the multiplex PCR reads in MiXCR, one entry per CDR3 protein. The table lists about 200,000 distinct CDR3 sequences, about a sixth of them singletons. The sample taken for sequencing was blood. These receptors were taken from a woman between 50 and 59 years old with Graves' hyperthyroidism. Both conserved end residues are part of each CDR3. Each record gives: clone size, V gene, J gene, D gene, CDR3 protein, CDR3 DNA. D genes are given only for firm matches. Not every row has a clone size; where given, it reads once, few, many or a size class.

>few|TRBV6-2/TRBV6-3|TRBJ2-3|NA
CASSQGLSMRRGNTDTQYF
TGTGCCAGCAGCCAGGGCCTTTCCATGCGACGGGGGAACACAGATACGCAGTATTTT
>many|TRBV2|TRBJ1-1|NA
CASSESRGAMNTEAFF
TGTGCCAGCAGTGAAAGTCGGGGCGCAATGAACACTGAAGCTTTCTTT
>many|TRBV29-1|TRBJ2-3|TRBD2
CSVLSRTSGDPTDTQYF
TGCAGCGTACTTTCTCGGACTAGCGGGGACCCCACAGATACGCAGTATTTT
>many|TRBV2|TRBJ2-7|NA
CASLLSTDYEQYF
TGTGCCAGCCTACTCTCGACAGACTACGAGCAGTACTTC
>many|TRBV15|TRBJ1-1|NA
CATSRERGGTTEAFF
TGTGCCACCAGCAGAGAAAGGGGGGGAACGACTGAAGCTTTCTTT
>many|TRBV6-1|TRBJ1-1|NA
CASSEVVGSRSPNTEAFF
TGTGCCAGCAGTGAGGTTGTCGGCAGCCGATCCCCTAACACTGAAGCTTTCTTT
>many|TRBV28|TRBJ1-2|NA
CASSPSGWDGYTF
TGTGCCAGCAGTCCATCAGGGTGGGACGGCTACACCTTC
>many|TRBV18|TRBJ2-5|NA
CASSPPEQETQYF
TGTGCCAGCTCACCACCTGAACAAGAGACCCAGTACTTC
>once|TRBV5-1|TRBJ2-3|NA
CASSLSRTADTQYF
TGCGCCAGCAGCTTGTCGCGGACCGCGGATACGCAGTATTTT
>NA|TRBV9|TRBJ1-4|TRBD1
CASSATGGGFGEKLFF
TGTGCCAGCAGCGCGACAGGGGGCGGCTTTGGTGAAAAACTGTTTTTT
>many|TRBV2|TRBJ2-7|TRBD2
CASSEAVAGAGEQYF
TGTGCCAGCAGTGAAGCAGTAGCGGGAGCTGGCGAGCAGTACTTC
>many|TRBV3-1|TRBJ2-7|NA
CASSQGSGTLGYEQYF
TGTGCCAGCAGCCAAGGATCCGGGACTCTGGGTTACGAGCAGTACTTC
>few|TRBV7-8|TRBJ1-6|TRBD1
CASSLVPGQSKSPLHF
TGTGCCAGCAGCTTAGTGCCGGGACAGTCGAAATCACCCCTCCACTTT
>few|TRBV30|TRBJ1-1|NA
CAWSVRQLAFF
TGTGCCTGGAGTGTACGGCAGTTGGCTTTCTTT
>many|TRBV2|TRBJ2-1|NA
CASSFGRAPSNEQFF
TGTGCCAGCAGTTTCGGACGCGCCCCAAGCAATGAGCAGTTCTTC
>few|TRBV28|TRBJ1-2|NA
CASRSWPNYGYTF
TGTGCCAGCCGTTCGTGGCCTAACTATGGCTACACCTTC
>many|TRBV20-1|TRBJ2-7|TRBD2
CSASKGGSLYEQYF
TGCAGTGCTAGTAAGGGCGGGAGTCTCTACGAGCAGTACTTC
>many|TRBV3-1|TRBJ2-3|NA
CASSQGGDTQYF
TGTGCCAGCAGCCAAGGTGGGGATACGCAGTATTTT
>NA|TRBV19|TRBJ2-7|NA
CASSTGARGGYEQYF
TGTGCCAGTAGTACTGGGGCCAGAGGGGGCTACGAGCAGTACTTC
>many|TRBV10-1|TRBJ1-2|NA
CASSESVQGSYTF
TGCGCCAGCAGTGAGTCCGTCCAGGGGAGCTACACCTTC
>many|TRBV6-2/TRBV6-3|TRBJ2-1|NA
CASSSYSNEQFF
TGTGCCAGCAGTTCCTACTCGAATGAGCAGTTCTTC
>many|TRBV5-1|TRBJ2-5|TRBD2
CASSRKRTSGNQETQYF
TGCGCCAGCAGCCGGAAGAGGACTAGCGGAAACCAAGAGACCCAGTACTTC
>NA|TRBV2|TRBJ2-4|NA
CASSEEVAKNIQYF
TGTGCCAGCAGTGAAGAAGTAGCCAAAAACATTCAGTACTTC